A selection of T cell receptor beta chains follows, all from one sample in a study of yellow fever vaccine responses in identical twins. TCRdb recomputed calls from the RT-PCR reads with MiXCR, one row per CDR3 protein. The sample shows some 14,000 distinct CDR3 sequences, around 84% of them seen only once. The sequencing used T cells from blood (PBMCs), unsorted or a sorted subset (not recorded which), collected before or after yellow fever vaccination (not recorded which). These receptors were obtained from a woman under 30 who received the yellow fever vaccine. CDR3s leave out the opening cysteine and the closing phenylalanine or tryptophan. Each record gives: V gene, D gene, CDR3 protein. D genes are given only for firm matches.

V gene: TRBV12-3/TRBV12-4; D gene: TRBD2; CDR3 protein: ASSSSGTSRDEQF
V gene: TRBV29-1; D gene: NA; CDR3 protein: SVGGLSYEQY
V gene: TRBV25-1; D gene: TRBD1; CDR3 protein: ASSLEGGTGGQPQH
V gene: TRBV10-3; D gene: NA; CDR3 protein: AISESRGRDYGYT
V gene: TRBV7-9; D gene: NA; CDR3 protein: ASSANGKTDTQY
V gene: TRBV28; D gene: NA; CDR3 protein: ASSRLGLYT
V gene: TRBV4-2; D gene: NA; CDR3 protein: ASSQDFTALNEQF
V gene: TRBV29-1; D gene: NA; CDR3 protein: SVQALGETQY
V gene: TRBV2; D gene: NA; CDR3 protein: ASSEAKGGSPLH
V gene: TRBV5-4; D gene: NA; CDR3 protein: ASSPGLHQETQY
V gene: TRBV11-3; D gene: NA; CDR3 protein: ASSAGQIGETQY
V gene: TRBV6-1; D gene: NA; CDR3 protein: ASSLARPNYEQY
V gene: TRBV4-2; D gene: TRBD1; CDR3 protein: ASSLGQGTYEQY
V gene: TRBV12-3/TRBV12-4; D gene: NA; CDR3 protein: ASSFAKNIQY
V gene: TRBV5-1; D gene: TRBD1; CDR3 protein: ASSPGQNTDTQY
V gene: TRBV2; D gene: TRBD2; CDR3 protein: ASKRDSTDTQY
V gene: TRBV2; D gene: NA; CDR3 protein: ASKSGLNTGELF
V gene: TRBV11-1; D gene: TRBD1; CDR3 protein: ASSLARDRAGYT
V gene: TRBV2; D gene: TRBD1; CDR3 protein: ASRKPGQINNEQF
V gene: TRBV18; D gene: NA; CDR3 protein: ASSLRTEYTDTQY
V gene: TRBV11-2; D gene: NA; CDR3 protein: ASSLVGPVYEQY
V gene: TRBV10-3; D gene: NA; CDR3 protein: ATLGGGNQPQH
V gene: TRBV4-1; D gene: TRBD1; CDR3 protein: ASSQPWTGAGELF
V gene: TRBV3-1; D gene: NA; CDR3 protein: ASSQVTGNEKLF